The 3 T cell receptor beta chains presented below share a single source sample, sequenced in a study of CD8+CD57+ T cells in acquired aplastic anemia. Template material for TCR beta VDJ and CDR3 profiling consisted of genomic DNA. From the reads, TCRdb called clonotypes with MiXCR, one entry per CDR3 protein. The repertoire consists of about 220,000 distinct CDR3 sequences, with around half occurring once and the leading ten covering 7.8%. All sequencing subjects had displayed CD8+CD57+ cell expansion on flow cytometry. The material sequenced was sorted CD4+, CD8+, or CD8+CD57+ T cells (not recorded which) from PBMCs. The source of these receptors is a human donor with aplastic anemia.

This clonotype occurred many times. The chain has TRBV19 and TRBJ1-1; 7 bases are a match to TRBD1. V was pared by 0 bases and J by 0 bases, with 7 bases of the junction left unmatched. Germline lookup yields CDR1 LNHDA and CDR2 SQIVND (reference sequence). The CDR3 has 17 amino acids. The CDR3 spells CASSIDAGTAMNTEAFF. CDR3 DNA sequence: TGTGCCAGTAGTATAGACGCCGGGACAGCTATGAACACTGAAGCTTTCTTT.

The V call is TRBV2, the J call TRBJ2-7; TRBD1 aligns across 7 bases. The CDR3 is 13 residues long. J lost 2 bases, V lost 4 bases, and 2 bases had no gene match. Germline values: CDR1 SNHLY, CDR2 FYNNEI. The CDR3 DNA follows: TGTGCCAGCAGTGGACAGGGTGCCTACGAGCAGTACTTC. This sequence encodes CASSGQGAYEQYF.

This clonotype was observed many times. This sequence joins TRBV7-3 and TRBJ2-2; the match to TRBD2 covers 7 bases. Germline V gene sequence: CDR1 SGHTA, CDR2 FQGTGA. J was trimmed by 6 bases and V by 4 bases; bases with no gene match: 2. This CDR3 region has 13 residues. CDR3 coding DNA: TGTGCCAGCAGCTCTGGACTAGCCGGGGAGCTGTTTTTT. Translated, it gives CASSSGLAGELFF.